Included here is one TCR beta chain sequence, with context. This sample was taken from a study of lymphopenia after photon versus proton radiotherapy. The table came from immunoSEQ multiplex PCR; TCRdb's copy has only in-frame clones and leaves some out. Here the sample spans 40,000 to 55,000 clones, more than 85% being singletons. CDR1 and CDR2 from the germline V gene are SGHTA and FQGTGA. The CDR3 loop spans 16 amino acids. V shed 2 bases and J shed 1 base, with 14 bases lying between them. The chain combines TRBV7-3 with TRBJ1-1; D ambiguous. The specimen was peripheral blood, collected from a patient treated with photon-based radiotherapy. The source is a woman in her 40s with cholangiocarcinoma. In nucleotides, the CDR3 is TGTGCCAGCAGCTTACGTCCCCCCGGTCGGAACACTGAAGCTTTCTTT. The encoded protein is CASSLRPPGRNTEAFF.